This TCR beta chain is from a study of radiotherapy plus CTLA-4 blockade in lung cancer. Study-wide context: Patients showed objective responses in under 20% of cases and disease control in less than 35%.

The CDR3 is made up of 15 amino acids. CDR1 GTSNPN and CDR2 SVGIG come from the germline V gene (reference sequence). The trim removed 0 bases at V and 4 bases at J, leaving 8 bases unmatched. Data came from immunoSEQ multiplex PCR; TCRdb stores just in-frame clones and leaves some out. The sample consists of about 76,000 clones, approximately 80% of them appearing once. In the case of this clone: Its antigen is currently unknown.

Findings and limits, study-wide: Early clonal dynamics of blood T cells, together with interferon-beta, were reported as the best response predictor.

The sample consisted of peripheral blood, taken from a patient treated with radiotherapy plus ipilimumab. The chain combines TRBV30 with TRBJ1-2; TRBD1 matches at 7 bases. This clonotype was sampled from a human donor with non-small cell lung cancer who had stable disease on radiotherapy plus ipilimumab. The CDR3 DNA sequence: TGTGCCTGGAGTGTAAAAGGGGGGACAGCCTATGGCTACACCTTC. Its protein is CAWSVKGGTAYGYTF.